The clone carrying this T cell receptor beta chain showed up just a few times. The antigen is unknown. Deletions cut 3 bases from V and 8 bases from J, with 8 bases between. Germline values: CDR1 LNHNV, CDR2 YYDKDF (reference sequence). The CDR3 has 13 amino acids. TCRdb passed the RT-PCR reads through MiXCR, listing each CDR3 protein once. The sample holds about 700,000 distinct CDR3 sequences; about 14% are singletons and the top ten take around 7%. These data belong to a study of response to subunit inactivated influenza vaccine. Overall study results and limits: Each seasonal influenza vaccination recruits few new T cells, the authors suggested.

The sequence derives from a middle-aged man who received an inactivated influenza vaccine. The sequencing here drew on PBMCs from blood, taken 14 days before vaccination. This rearrangement joins TRBV15 to TRBJ1-6, with D unclear. Here the CDR3 DNA reads TGTGCCACCAGCAGTGGCTGGGATTCACCCCTCCACTTT. It codes for CATSSGWDSPLHF. Complete variable domain (other parts from reference TRBV15 and TRBJ1-6): DAMVIQNPRYQVTQFGKPVTLSCSQTLNHNVMYWYQQKSSQAPKLLFHYYDKDFNNEADTPDNFQSRRPNTSFCFLDIRSPGLGDTAMYLCATSSGWDSPLHFGNGTRLTVT.